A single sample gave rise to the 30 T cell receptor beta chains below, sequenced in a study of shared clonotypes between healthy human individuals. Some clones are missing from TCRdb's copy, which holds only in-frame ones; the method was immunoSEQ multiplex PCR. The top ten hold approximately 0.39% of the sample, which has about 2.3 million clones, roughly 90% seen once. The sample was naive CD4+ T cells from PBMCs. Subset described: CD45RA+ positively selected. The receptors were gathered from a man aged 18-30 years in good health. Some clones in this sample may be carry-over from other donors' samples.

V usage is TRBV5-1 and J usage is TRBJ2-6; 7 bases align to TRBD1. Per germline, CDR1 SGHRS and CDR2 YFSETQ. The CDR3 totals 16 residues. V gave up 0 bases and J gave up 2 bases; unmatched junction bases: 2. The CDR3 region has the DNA TGCGCCAGCAGCTTGGTAACAGGGGCTGGGGCCAACGTCCTGACTTTC. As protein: CASSLVTGAGANVLTF.

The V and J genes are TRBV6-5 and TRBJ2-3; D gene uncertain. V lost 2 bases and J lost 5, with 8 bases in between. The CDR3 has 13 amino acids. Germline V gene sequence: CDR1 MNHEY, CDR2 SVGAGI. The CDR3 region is CASSYRPGDTQYF. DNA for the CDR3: TGTGCCAGCAGTTACAGACCAGGAGATACGCAGTATTTT.

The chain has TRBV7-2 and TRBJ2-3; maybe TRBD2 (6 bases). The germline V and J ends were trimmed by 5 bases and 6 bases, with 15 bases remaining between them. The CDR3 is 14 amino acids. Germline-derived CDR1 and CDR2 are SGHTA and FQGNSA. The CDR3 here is CASSPGEETDTQYF. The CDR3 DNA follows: TGTGCCAGCAGCCCGGGGGAGGAAACCGATACGCAGTATTTT.

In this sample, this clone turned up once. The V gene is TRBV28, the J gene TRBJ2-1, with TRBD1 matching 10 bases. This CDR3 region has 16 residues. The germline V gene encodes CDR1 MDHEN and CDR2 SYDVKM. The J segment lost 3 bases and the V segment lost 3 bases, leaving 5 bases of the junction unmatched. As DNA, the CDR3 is TGTGCCAGCAGTTTGTACCGGGACAGGGGCTACAATGAGCAGTTCTTC. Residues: CASSLYRDRGYNEQFF.

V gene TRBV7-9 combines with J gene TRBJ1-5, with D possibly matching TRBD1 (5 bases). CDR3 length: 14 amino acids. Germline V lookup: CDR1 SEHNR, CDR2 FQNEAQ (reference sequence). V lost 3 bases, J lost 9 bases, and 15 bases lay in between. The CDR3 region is CASSFRGTGWPQHF. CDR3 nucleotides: TGTGCCAGCAGCTTTCGGGGGACTGGGTGGCCCCAGCATTTT.

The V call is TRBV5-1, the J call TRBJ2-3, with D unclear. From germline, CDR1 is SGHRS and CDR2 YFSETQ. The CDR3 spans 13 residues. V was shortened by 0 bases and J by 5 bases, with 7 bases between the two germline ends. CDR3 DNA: TGCGCCAGCAGCTTGGTTGTCAGAGATACGCAGTATTTT. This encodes CASSLVVRDTQYF.

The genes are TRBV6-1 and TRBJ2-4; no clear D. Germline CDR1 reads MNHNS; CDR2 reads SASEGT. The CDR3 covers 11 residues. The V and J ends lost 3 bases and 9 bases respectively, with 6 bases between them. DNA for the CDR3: TGTGCCAGCAGTGATTTGGTCATTCAGTACTTC. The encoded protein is CASSDLVIQYF.

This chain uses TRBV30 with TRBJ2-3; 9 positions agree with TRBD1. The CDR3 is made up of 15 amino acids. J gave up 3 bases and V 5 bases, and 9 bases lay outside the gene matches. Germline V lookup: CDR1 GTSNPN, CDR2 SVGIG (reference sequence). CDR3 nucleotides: TGTGCCTGGCACTTACCGGGACAGGGAACAGATACGCAGTATTTT. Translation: CAWHLPGQGTDTQYF.

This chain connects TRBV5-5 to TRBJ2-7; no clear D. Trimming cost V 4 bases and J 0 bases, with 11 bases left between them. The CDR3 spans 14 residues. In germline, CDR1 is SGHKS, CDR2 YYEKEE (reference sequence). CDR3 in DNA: TGTGCCAGCAGCACCGAGAGGAGCTCCTACGAGCAGTACTTC. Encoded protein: CASSTERSSYEQYF.

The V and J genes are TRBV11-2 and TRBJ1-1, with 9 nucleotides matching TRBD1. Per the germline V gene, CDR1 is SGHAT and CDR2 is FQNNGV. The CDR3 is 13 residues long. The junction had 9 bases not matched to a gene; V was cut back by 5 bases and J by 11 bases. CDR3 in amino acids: CASSTGQGLLAFF. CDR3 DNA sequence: TGTGCCAGCAGCACCGGACAGGGGCTTCTGGCTTTCTTT.

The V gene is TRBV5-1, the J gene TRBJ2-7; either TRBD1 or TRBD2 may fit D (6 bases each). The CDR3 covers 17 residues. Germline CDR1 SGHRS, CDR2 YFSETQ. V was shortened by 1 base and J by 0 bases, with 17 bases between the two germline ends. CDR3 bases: TGCGCCAGCAGCTTGCCAGGGGCGCGGGGTTACTCCTACGAGCAGTACTTC. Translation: CASSLPGARGYSYEQYF.

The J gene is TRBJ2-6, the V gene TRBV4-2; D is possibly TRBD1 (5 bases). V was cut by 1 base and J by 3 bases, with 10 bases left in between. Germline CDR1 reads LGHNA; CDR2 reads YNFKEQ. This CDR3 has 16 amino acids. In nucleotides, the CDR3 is TGTGCCAGCAGCCAAGGTTCAGGGTTTGGGGCCAACGTCCTGACTTTC. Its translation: CASSQGSGFGANVLTF.

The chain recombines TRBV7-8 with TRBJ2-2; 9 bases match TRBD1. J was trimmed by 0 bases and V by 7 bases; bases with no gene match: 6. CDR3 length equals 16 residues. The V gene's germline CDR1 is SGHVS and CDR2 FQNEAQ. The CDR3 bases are TGTGCCAGCACCCCAGGGGACAGGGCGAACACCGGGGAGCTGTTTTTT. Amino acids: CASTPGDRANTGELFF. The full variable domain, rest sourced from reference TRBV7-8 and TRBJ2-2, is GAGVSQSPRYKVAKRGQDVALRCDPISGHVSLFWYQQALGQGPEFLTYFQNEAQLDKSGLPSDRFFAERPEGSVSTLKIQRTQQEDSAVYLCASTPGDRANTGELFFGEGSRLTVL.

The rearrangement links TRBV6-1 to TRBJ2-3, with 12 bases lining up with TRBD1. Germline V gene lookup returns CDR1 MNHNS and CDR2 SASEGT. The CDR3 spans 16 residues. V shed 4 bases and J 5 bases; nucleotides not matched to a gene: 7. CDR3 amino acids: CASSVSGTGGRDTQYF. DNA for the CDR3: TGTGCCAGCAGTGTTTCCGGGACAGGGGGCAGAGATACGCAGTATTTT.

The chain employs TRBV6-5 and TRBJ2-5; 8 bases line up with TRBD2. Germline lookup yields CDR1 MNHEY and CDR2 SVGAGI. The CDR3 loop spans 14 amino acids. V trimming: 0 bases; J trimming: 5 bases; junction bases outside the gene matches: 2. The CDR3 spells CASSYSPGGETQYF. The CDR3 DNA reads TGTGCCAGCAGTTACTCGCCGGGAGGGGAGACCCAGTACTTC.

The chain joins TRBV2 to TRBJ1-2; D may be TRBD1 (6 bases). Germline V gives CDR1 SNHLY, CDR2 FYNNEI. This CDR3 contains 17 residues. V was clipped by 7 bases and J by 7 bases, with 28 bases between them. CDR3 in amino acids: CASTKLITVRGEVGYTF. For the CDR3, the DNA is TGTGCCAGCACTAAACTCATTACGGTCAGGGGAGAGGTTGGCTACACCTTC.

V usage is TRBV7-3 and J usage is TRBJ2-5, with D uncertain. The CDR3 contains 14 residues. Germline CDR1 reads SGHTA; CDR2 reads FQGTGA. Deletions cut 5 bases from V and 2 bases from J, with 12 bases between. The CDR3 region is CASSPSREQETQYF. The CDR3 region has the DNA TGTGCCAGCAGCCCCTCCCGAGAGCAAGAGACCCAGTACTTC.

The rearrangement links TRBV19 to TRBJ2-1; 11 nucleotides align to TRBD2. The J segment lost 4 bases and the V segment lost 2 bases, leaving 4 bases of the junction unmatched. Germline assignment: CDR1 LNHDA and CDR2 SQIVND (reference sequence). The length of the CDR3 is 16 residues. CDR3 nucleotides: TGTGCCAGTAGTATACCGACTAGCGGGAAGTACAATGAGCAGTTCTTC. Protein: CASSIPTSGKYNEQFF.

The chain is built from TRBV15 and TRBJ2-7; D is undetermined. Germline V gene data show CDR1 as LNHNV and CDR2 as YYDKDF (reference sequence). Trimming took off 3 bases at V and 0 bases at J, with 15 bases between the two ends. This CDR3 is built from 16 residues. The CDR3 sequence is CATSSGPLDTSYEQYF. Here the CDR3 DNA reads TGTGCCACCAGCAGTGGGCCCCTTGACACCTCCTACGAGCAGTACTTC.

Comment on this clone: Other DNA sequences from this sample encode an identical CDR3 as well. The CDR3 loop reads CASSPSGSSYNEQFF. The CDR3 DNA sequence: TGTGCCAGCAGCCCTAGCGGGAGCTCCTACAATGAGCAGTTCTTC. This rearrangement joins TRBV6-4 to TRBJ2-1; 10 nucleotides align to TRBD2. With V trimmed by 6 bases and J by 0 bases, 2 bases remained unmatched. CDR1 is MRHNA, CDR2 SNTAGT, per germline. This CDR3 is built from 15 residues.

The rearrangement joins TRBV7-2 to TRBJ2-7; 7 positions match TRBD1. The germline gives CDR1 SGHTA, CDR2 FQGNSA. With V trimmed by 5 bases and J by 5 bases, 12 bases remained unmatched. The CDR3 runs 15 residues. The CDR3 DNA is TGTGCCAGCAGCCGACCCTTGACAGGGTTCGACGAGCAGTACTTC. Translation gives CASSRPLTGFDEQYF.

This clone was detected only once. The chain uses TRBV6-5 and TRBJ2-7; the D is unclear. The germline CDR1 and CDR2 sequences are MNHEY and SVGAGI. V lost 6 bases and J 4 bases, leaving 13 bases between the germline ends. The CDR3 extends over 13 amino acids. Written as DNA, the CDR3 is TGTGCCAGCAGGCCCGGGTCTTCTTACGAGCAGTACTTC. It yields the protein CASRPGSSYEQYF.

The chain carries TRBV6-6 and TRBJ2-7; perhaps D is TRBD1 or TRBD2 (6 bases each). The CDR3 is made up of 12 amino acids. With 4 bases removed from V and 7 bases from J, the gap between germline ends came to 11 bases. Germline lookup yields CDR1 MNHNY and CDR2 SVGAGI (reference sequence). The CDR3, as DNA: TGTGCCAGCAGTTTAGGGGGGCTTGAGCAGTACTTC. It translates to CASSLGGLEQYF.

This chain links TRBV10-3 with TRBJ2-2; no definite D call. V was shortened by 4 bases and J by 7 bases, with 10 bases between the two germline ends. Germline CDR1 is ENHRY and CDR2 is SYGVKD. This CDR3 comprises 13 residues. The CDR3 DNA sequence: TGTGCCATCAGTGCTGCGGAACACGGGGAGCTGTTTTTT. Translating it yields CAISAAEHGELFF.

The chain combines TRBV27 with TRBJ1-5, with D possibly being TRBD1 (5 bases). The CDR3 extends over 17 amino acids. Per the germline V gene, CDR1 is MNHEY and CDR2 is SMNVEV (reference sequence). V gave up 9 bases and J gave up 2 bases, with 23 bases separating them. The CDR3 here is CASIQRTHPGGNQPQHF. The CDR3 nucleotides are TGTGCCAGTATTCAACGGACCCATCCGGGGGGCAATCAGCCCCAGCATTTT.

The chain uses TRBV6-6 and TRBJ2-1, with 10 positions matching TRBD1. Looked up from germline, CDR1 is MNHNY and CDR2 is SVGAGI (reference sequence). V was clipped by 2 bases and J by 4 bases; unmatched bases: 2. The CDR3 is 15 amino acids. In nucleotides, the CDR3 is TGTGCCAGCAGTTACCCGGGACAGGGGTACAATGAGCAGTTCTTC. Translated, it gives CASSYPGQGYNEQFF.

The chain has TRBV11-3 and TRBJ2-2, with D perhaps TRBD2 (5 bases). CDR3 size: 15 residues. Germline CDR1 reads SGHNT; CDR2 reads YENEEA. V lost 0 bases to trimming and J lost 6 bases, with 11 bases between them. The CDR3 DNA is TGTGCCAGCAGCTTAGACGGGAAAATTGCCGGGGAGCTGTTTTTT. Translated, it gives CASSLDGKIAGELFF.

In DNA form, the CDR3 reads TGTGCCAGCAGTTACTCGACGGGGATGGGGGGAAACACCATATATTTT. It encodes CASSYSTGMGGNTIYF. J is TRBJ1-3 and V is TRBV6-5; D unresolved. Trimming shortened V by 0 bases and J by 4 bases, and 13 bases separated the two germline ends. Germline CDR1 reads MNHEY; CDR2 reads SVGAGI. The CDR3 extends over 16 amino acids.

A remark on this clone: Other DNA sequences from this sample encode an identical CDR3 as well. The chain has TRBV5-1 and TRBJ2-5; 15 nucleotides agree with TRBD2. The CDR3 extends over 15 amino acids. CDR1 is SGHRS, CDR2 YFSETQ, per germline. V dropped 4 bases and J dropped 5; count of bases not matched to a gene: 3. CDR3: CASSRTSGREETQYF. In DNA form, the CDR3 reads TGCGCCAGCAGCCGGACTAGCGGGAGGGAGGAGACCCAGTACTTC.

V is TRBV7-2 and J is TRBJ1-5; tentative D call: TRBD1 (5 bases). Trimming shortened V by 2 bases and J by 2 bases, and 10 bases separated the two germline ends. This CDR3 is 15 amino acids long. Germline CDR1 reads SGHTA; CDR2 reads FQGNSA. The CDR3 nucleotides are TGTGCCAGCAGCTTATCTCGGGACGGCAATCAGCCCCAGCATTTT. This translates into CASSLSRDGNQPQHF.